This TCR beta chain stems from a study of blood T cell repertoires in COVID-19. Turning to the study itself: Sites in the United States, Italy and Spain provided acute and convalescent COVID-19 samples. T cells, B-cell-depleted T cells, or PBMCs supplied cDNA or gDNA.

TCRdb keeps only in-frame clones here, not all; method: immunoSEQ multiplex PCR. The sample lists fewer than 150,000 clones, about two thirds occurring once. Germline lookup yields CDR1 MDHEN and CDR2 SYDVKM. This CDR3 spans 14 amino acids. V was trimmed by 4 bases and J by 5 bases, leaving 14 bases between them. The J gene is TRBJ2-5, the V gene TRBV28; TRBD2 is a possible D gene (6 bases). The receptor's source is a human donor with acute or convalescent COVID-19. The donor label of this sample is uncertain. What was sequenced was peripheral blood. The CDR3 loop reads CASSSGVGRETQYF. CDR3 nucleotides: TGTGCCAGCAGTTCGGGGGTGGGAAGGGAGACCCAGTACTTC.